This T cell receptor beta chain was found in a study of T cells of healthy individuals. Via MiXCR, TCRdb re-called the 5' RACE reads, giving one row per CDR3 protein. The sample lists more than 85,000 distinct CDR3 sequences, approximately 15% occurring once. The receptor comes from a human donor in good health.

The CDR3 loop reads CASRSWGRNPEAFF. DNA for the CDR3: TGTGCCAGCAGAAGTTGGGGTCGGAATCCTGAAGCTTTCTTT. The gene calls are TRBV7-2 and TRBJ1-1; D not resolved. Germline CDR1 and CDR2: SGHTA and FQGNSA. The germline V and J ends were trimmed by 6 bases and 6 bases, with 17 bases remaining between them. This CDR3 has 14 residues.